This T cell receptor beta chain was recovered during a study of T cell responses to AZD1222 COVID-19 vaccine. With respect to this clone: What it binds is not known.

Trimming removed 5 bases from V and 3 bases from J, with 7 bases in between. CDR1 and CDR2 from the germline V gene are SGHNT and YENEEA. The CDR3 contains 13 residues. Using immunoSEQ multiplex PCR, the repertoire was profiled, and TCRdb retains in-frame clones only, with some absent. The repertoire holds over 65,000 clones, with roughly nine tenths as singletons. Whole-study results and caveats: Repertoire sampling happened only post peak T cell response. Rises in breadth and depth of Spike-specific TCRs came after two AZD1222 doses.

The source material was peripheral blood, sampled 28 days after the second AZD1222 dose. This TCR derives from an adult who received the AZD1222 COVID-19 vaccine. The J gene is TRBJ2-2, the V gene TRBV11-3; D is undetermined. In DNA, the CDR3 is TGTGCCAGCAGCAAGAAATACACCGGGGAGCTGTTTTTT. Residues: CASSKKYTGELFF. Combining the CDR3 with reference TRBV11-3 and TRBJ2-2 gives the whole variable domain EAGVVQSPRYKIIEKKQPVAFWCNPISGHNTLYWYLQNLGQGPELLIRYENEEAVDDSQLPKDRFSAERLKGVDSTLKIQPAELGDSAVYLCASSKKYTGELFFGEGSRLTVL.